These 15 T cell receptor beta chains originate from one sample sequenced in a study of T cell repertoires in cytomegalovirus infection. A single record per CDR3 protein comes from TCRdb applying MiXCR to the reads. In the table there are some 940,000 distinct CDR3 sequences, around 32% of which are singletons. Antigens for these TCRs are unknown. Source: cultured CD8+ T cells from PBMCs, taken from culture after CMV antigen stimulation. Receptor source: a human donor in good health (CMV status not recorded). Some clones in this sample may be carry-over from other donors' samples.

CDR3 protein: CASSEDRGWEKLFF. The CDR3 DNA follows: TGTGCCAGCAGCGAAGACAGGGGTTGGGAAAAACTGTTTTTT. The chain is built from TRBV11-1 and TRBJ1-4; 8 bases agree with TRBD1. CDR3 length: 14 amino acids. V lost 5 bases and J lost 8; bases outside the gene matches: 7. CDR1 is SGHAT and CDR2 is FQDESV in the germline V gene (reference sequence). The whole variable domain, filled in from reference TRBV11-1 and TRBJ1-4, reads EAEVAQSPRYKITEKSQAVAFWCDPISGHATLYWYRQILGQGPELLVQFQDESVVDDSQLPKDRFSAERLKGVDSTLKIQPAELGDSAMYLCASSEDRGWEKLFFGSGTQLSVL.

The rearrangement uses TRBV2 and TRBJ2-1; D gene unclear. The germline V gene encodes CDR1 SNHLY and CDR2 FYNNEI. V dropped 3 bases and J dropped 12 bases, with 6 bases sitting between them. This CDR3 spans 10 amino acids. The CDR3 sequence is CASSEEVQFF. The CDR3 region has the DNA TGTGCCAGCAGTGAGGAAGTGCAGTTCTTC. The complete variable domain, with remaining parts taken from reference TRBV2 and TRBJ2-1, reads EPEVTQTPSHQVTQMGQEVILRCVPISNHLYFYWYRQILGQKVEFLVSFYNNEISEKSEIFDDQFSVERPDGSNFTLKIRSTKLEDSAMYFCASSEEVQFFGPGTRLTVL.

V gene TRBV6-6 combines with J gene TRBJ1-5, with a tentative D call TRBD1 (5 bases). This CDR3 comprises 14 residues. Germline V gene lookup returns CDR1 MNHNY and CDR2 SVGAGI (reference sequence). V shed 10 bases and J shed 4 bases, with 17 bases lying between them. The CDR3 coding sequence is TGTGCCACCGCGATGGGGGGTATGAATCAGCCCCAGCATTTT. Translation: CATAMGGMNQPQHF.

The CDR3 DNA sequence: TGCGCCAGCAGCCAAGATCGCAGCGGGGTAGTCAAAAACATTCAGTACTTC. This sequence encodes CASSQDRSGVVKNIQYF. The rearrangement uses TRBV4-3 and TRBJ2-4, with 7 bases matching TRBD2. Germline values: CDR1 LGHNA, CDR2 YSLEER. The CDR3 extends over 17 amino acids. Unmatched junction bases numbered 8, after V lost 0 bases and J lost 3 bases.

This clonotype was counted a few times. J is TRBJ2-1 and V is TRBV19; TRBD1 aligns across 9 bases. In germline, CDR1 is LNHDA, CDR2 SQIVND (reference sequence). The CDR3 is 15 residues long. The V segment lost 5 bases and the J segment 8 bases; nucleotides outside the gene matches: 10. DNA of the CDR3: TGTGCCAGTAGTCCACCACAGGGGGCCCCTCATGAGCAGTTCTTC. It encodes CASSPPQGAPHEQFF.

CDR3 residues: CASSPPGLSVRGSGNTIYF. The CDR3, as DNA: TGTGCCAGCAGCCCACCCGGCTTGTCCGTTAGGGGATCTGGAAACACCATATATTTT. This sequence joins TRBV7-9 and TRBJ1-3, with D possibly being TRBD1 (5 bases). Per the germline V gene, CDR1 is SEHNR and CDR2 is FQNEAQ (reference sequence). This CDR3 region has 19 residues. V lost 5 bases and J 1 base, leaving 24 bases between the germline ends. The full variable domain, in which reference TRBV7-9 and TRBJ1-3 provide the parts outside the CDR3, is DTGVSQNPRHKITKRGQNVTFRCDPISEHNRLYWYRQTLGQGPEFLTYFQNEAQLEKSRLLSDRFSAERPKGSFSTLEIQRTEQGDSAMYLCASSPPGLSVRGSGNTIYFGEGSWLTVV.

This sequence joins TRBV19 and TRBJ1-5; D not certain. Germline V CDR1 and CDR2: LNHDA, SQIVND (reference sequence). With 0 bases removed from V and 4 bases from J, the gap between germline ends came to 10 bases. The CDR3 consists of 15 residues. The CDR3 region has the DNA TGTGCCAGTAGTATAGATTCCACGGGAAATCAGCCCCAGCATTTT. Amino acids: CASSIDSTGNQPQHF.

For this clonotype: A much larger clone lies a single base off, so this may be a read error. The CDR3 here is CASSPRARGLNTEAFF. As DNA, the CDR3 is TGTGCCAGCAGCCCTCGGGCAAGGGGCCTGAACACTGAAGCTTTCTTT. The chain combines TRBV7-6 with TRBJ1-1; the D gene is possibly TRBD1 (5 bases). This CDR3 contains 16 residues. Between the trimmed V and J ends, which lost 5 bases and 0 bases, there was a span of 16 bases. Germline CDR1 SGHVS, CDR2 FNYEAQ.

This clonotype has just a few counts. The junction shows a germline mismatch at one end, possibly a read error. This chain links TRBV7-6 with TRBJ2-1; D is perhaps TRBD1 (5 bases). The germline V gene encodes CDR1 SGHVS and CDR2 FNYEAQ. The CDR3 totals 16 residues. Written as DNA, the CDR3 is TGTGCTAGCAGCTTACGGGCACAGGTTTCCTACAATGAGCAGTTCTTC. Translation: CASSLRAQVSYNEQFF.

V is TRBV7-6 and J is TRBJ1-2, with D unresolved. Germline CDR1 SGHVS, CDR2 FNYEAQ. V was shortened by 1 base and J by 8 bases, with 11 bases between the two germline ends. The CDR3 length is 13 residues. The CDR3 region is CASSLDADQGYTF. The CDR3, as DNA: TGTGCCAGCAGCTTAGACGCCGACCAGGGCTACACCTTC. The whole variable domain, remainder taken from reference TRBV7-6 and TRBJ1-2, is GAGVSQSPRYKVTKRGQDVALRCDPISGHVSLYWYRQALGQGPEFLTYFNYEAQQDKSGLPNDRFSAERPEGSISTLTIQRTEQRDSAMYRCASSLDADQGYTFGSGTRLTVV.

The rearrangement joins TRBV4-1 to TRBJ1-1, with D possibly matching TRBD1 (5 bases). The CDR3 has 14 residues. The germline gives CDR1 MGHRA, CDR2 YSYEKL. Deletions cut 4 bases from V and 7 bases from J, with 16 bases between. The CDR3 protein is CASSPEAGSIEAFF. The CDR3 nucleotides read TGCGCCAGCAGCCCCGAGGCAGGGAGTATTGAAGCTTTCTTT.

This clonotype occurred a few times. The chain is built from TRBV6-1 and TRBJ2-1; D might be TRBD1 (6 bases). CDR1 and CDR2 (germline): MNHNS, SASEGT. The ends were cut back, 6 bases at V and 2 bases at J, with 14 bases in the middle. The CDR3 totals 15 residues. CDR3 residues: CASRPAGQTYNEQFF. In DNA, the CDR3 is TGTGCCAGCAGACCAGCAGGACAGACCTACAATGAGCAGTTCTTC.

The chain carries TRBV9 and TRBJ1-5; D perhaps matches TRBD1 (6 bases). Germline loops: CDR1 SGDLS, CDR2 YYNGEE. The CDR3 spans 16 residues. V gave up 0 bases and J gave up 2 bases, with 12 bases separating them. DNA of the CDR3: TGTGCCAGCAGCGTAGCTTCTGGGGGCGGCAATCAGCCCCAGCATTTT. Translating it yields CASSVASGGGNQPQHF.

A few counts support this clonotype. The J gene is TRBJ2-1, the V gene TRBV20-1; D is possibly TRBD1 or TRBD2 (5 bases each). CDR3 length equals 13 residues. Trimming took off 3 bases at V and 4 bases at J, with 10 bases between the two ends. Looked up from germline, CDR1 is DFQATT and CDR2 is SNEGSKA (reference sequence). The CDR3 spells CSASGALYNEQFF. CDR3 nucleotide sequence: TGCAGTGCTAGCGGGGCCCTTTACAATGAGCAGTTCTTC.

The sample holds a few counts of this clonotype. The rearrangement uses TRBV5-1 and TRBJ2-7, with D unresolved. The CDR3 runs 15 residues. The germline gives CDR1 SGHRS, CDR2 YFSETQ. The V end lost 0 bases, the J end lost 1 base, and 11 bases lay between the germline ends. CDR3 amino acids: CASSLDTSNSYEQYF. CDR3 bases: TGCGCCAGCAGCTTGGACACCTCCAATTCCTACGAGCAGTACTTC.